Below, 32 T cell receptor beta chains from the same sample are listed, as sequenced in a study of Ad26.COV2.S vaccination and SARS-CoV-2 variants. Method: immunoSEQ multiplex PCR; TCRdb's copy keeps in-frame clones and lacks some. The sample holds about 440,000 clones, less than 95% seen once. Noted treatment: about 20 received Ad26.COV2.S at low or high dose, single or two shots; about 5 received placebo; per-sample allocation not given. Sampling happened 63 days after the first vaccine or placebo injection. Material: peripheral blood, obtained in a trial of Ad26.COV2.S vaccine versus placebo. The receptors here all came from a person between 18 and 65 years old who received the Ad26.COV2.S COVID-19 vaccine or a placebo.

The rearrangement joins TRBV29-1 to TRBJ2-1; no reliable D call. This CDR3 region has 11 residues. The germline CDR1 and CDR2 sequences are SQVTM and ANQGSEA. Trimming left V 6 bases short and J 4 bases short, with 7 bases between. DNA of the CDR3: TGCAGCGTCTCGTATTACAATGAGCAGTTCTTC. It codes for CSVSYYNEQFF.

This clone came up a few times. V gene TRBV19 combines with J gene TRBJ1-5; D possibly corresponds to TRBD1 (6 bases). This CDR3 comprises 17 residues. Germline CDR1 and CDR2: LNHDA and SQIVND (reference sequence). V was shortened by 0 bases and J by 2 bases, with 14 bases between the two germline ends. The CDR3 DNA sequence: TGTGCCAGTAGTATAGATAAGGGGGGATTCGGCAATCAGCCCCAGCATTTT. This translates into CASSIDKGGFGNQPQHF.

This clone was seen once. This chain joins TRBV13 and TRBJ1-6, with D possibly matching TRBD1 (6 bases). Germline V gene data show CDR1 as PRHDT and CDR2 as FYEKMQ (reference sequence). The CDR3 runs to 17 residues. V was trimmed by 5 bases and J by 6 bases, leaving 20 bases between them. The CDR3 sequence: CASSLNGLGQPNSPLHF. DNA of the CDR3: TGTGCCAGCAGCCTAAACGGGCTAGGACAGCCTAATTCACCCCTCCACTTT.

This chain uses TRBV24-1 with TRBJ2-1; a weak D match, TRBD2 (6 bases). The CDR3 is 16 amino acids. CDR1 KGHDR and CDR2 SFDVKD come from the germline V gene. V gave up 1 base and J gave up 8 bases, with 17 bases separating them. The CDR3 DNA reads as TGTGCCACCAGTGATTTTCTTCGCGGGGCGAGAGATGAGCAGTTCTTC. It encodes CATSDFLRGARDEQFF.

The chain links TRBV6-2 or TRBV6-3 to TRBJ1-5; no clear D. The CDR3 sequence is 17 residues long. V dropped 2 bases and J dropped 3 bases, with 17 bases sitting between them. CDR1 is MNHEY and CDR2 is SVGEGT in the germline V gene. CDR3 protein: CASSYPGRARYNQPQHF. The CDR3, as DNA: TGTGCCAGCAGTTACCCCGGCCGGGCGAGGTACAATCAGCCCCAGCATTTT.

The chain links TRBV27 to TRBJ2-1; 10 positions agree with TRBD2. Germline V lookup: CDR1 MNHEY, CDR2 SMNVEV (reference sequence). This CDR3 is 15 amino acids long. After removal of 5 bases from V and 3 bases from J, the junction contained 4 bases not matched to a gene. CDR3 nucleotides: TGTGCCAGCAGTCCGACTAGCGGGCACTACAATGAGCAGTTCTTC. This gives the protein CASSPTSGHYNEQFF.

J is TRBJ1-2 and V is TRBV28; TRBD1 is a possible D gene (5 bases). Germline assignment: CDR1 MDHEN and CDR2 SYDVKM. The CDR3 is made up of 13 amino acids. V was pared by 6 bases and J by 4 bases, with 12 bases between. CDR3 coding DNA: TGTGCCAGCAGCCCAGGGTTTGGCTATGGCTACACCTTC. It is translated as CASSPGFGYGYTF.

The chain has TRBV6-2 or TRBV6-3 and TRBJ1-3; D possibly corresponds to TRBD1 (5 bases). This CDR3 is 16 amino acids long. V lost 5 bases, J lost 0 bases, and 14 bases lay in between. Germline lookup yields CDR1 MNHEY and CDR2 SVGEGT. Written as DNA, the CDR3 is TGTGCCAGCAGTCCGCCGGGACGGAGCTCTGGAAACACCATATATTTT. Translating gives CASSPPGRSSGNTIYF.

This clone was seen just once. V is TRBV18 and J is TRBJ2-7; tentative D call: TRBD1 (6 bases). There are 13 residues in the CDR3. Looked up from germline, CDR1 is KGHSH and CDR2 is LQKENI. V was trimmed by 2 bases and J by 9 bases, leaving 14 bases between them. CDR3 bases: TGTGCCAGCTCACCAGAGGGGGTCGCAGTGCAGTACTTC. Its translation: CASSPEGVAVQYF.

The V and J genes are TRBV5-6 and TRBJ2-3; maybe TRBD1 (6 bases). Between the trimmed V and J ends, which lost 0 bases and 6 bases, there was a span of 20 bases. The CDR3 is 17 residues long. The germline CDR1 and CDR2 sequences are SGHDT and YYEEEE. CDR3 DNA sequence: TGTGCCAGCAGCTTGGCATTTGGACAGCTTGGATCCGATACGCAGTATTTT. This sequence encodes CASSLAFGQLGSDTQYF. The full variable domain, in which reference TRBV5-6 and TRBJ2-3 provide the parts outside the CDR3, is DAGVTQSPTHLIKTRGQQVTLRCSPKSGHDTVSWYQQALGQGPQFIFQYYEEEERQRGNFPDRFSGHQFPNYSSELNVNALLLGDSALYLCASSLAFGQLGSDTQYFGPGTRLTVL.

As regards this clone: Germline is not matched at one junction end, which may reflect a read error. The chain uses TRBV6-1 and TRBJ2-1, with D hard to call. This CDR3 contains 12 residues. Germline lookup yields CDR1 MNHNS and CDR2 SASEGT. The CDR3 DNA reads as TGTGCCAGCAGTGAAGTCCAGAATGCGCAGTTCTTC. Its translation is CASSEVQNAQFF.

This chain uses TRBV28 with TRBJ2-5, with D possibly being TRBD1 (6 bases). CDR1 MDHEN and CDR2 SYDVKM come from the germline V gene. The germline V and J ends were trimmed by 4 bases and 5 bases, with 14 bases remaining between them. This CDR3 has 14 amino acids. CDR3 nucleotide sequence: TGTGCCAGCAGTTCGACTACAGGGACGGAGACCCAGTACTTC. It specifies CASSSTTGTETQYF.

V and J are TRBV28 and TRBJ2-7; D is uncertain. This CDR3 comprises 13 residues. The V end was cut by 6 bases, the J end by 1 base, with 10 bases between. Germline V gene data show CDR1 as MDHEN and CDR2 as SYDVKM. CDR3 sequence (DNA): TGTGCCAGCAGCTATCTTCGTTCCTACGAGCAGTACTTC. Encoded protein: CASSYLRSYEQYF.

This clone was counted a single time. V gene TRBV24-1 combines with J gene TRBJ2-2, with TRBD2 identical over 12 bases. V was clipped by 7 bases and J by 1 base; unmatched bases: 3. In germline, CDR1 is KGHDR, CDR2 SFDVKD. This CDR3 comprises 16 residues. CDR3: CATSLAGGQNTGELFF. CDR3 coding DNA: TGTGCCACCAGCCTAGCGGGAGGGCAGAACACCGGGGAGCTGTTTTTT.

The chain employs TRBV9 and TRBJ2-1, with TRBD1 matching 8 bases. The CDR3 is 13 residues long. V lost 4 bases to trimming and J lost 6 bases; unmatched junction nucleotides: 3. Germline CDR1 is SGDLS and CDR2 is YYNGEE. In nucleotides, the CDR3 is TGTGCCAGCAGCCAGACAGGGGCCAATGAGCAGTTCTTC. Its protein product is CASSQTGANEQFF.

This chain joins TRBV5-1 and TRBJ2-7; TRBD1 might be the D (6 bases). Germline V gene lookup returns CDR1 SGHRS and CDR2 YFSETQ. The CDR3 sequence is 14 residues long. The ends were cut back, 4 bases at V and 4 bases at J, with 15 bases in the middle. CDR3 loop: CASSPPGDHYEQYF. As DNA, the CDR3 is TGCGCCAGCAGCCCCCCAGGGGACCATTACGAGCAGTACTTC. Looking up the rest from reference TRBV5-1 and TRBJ2-7 gives the full variable domain: KAGVTQTPRYLIKTRGQQVTLSCSPISGHRSVSWYQQTPGQGLQFLFEYFSETQRNKGNFPGRFSGRQFSNSRSEMNVSTLELGDSALYLCASSPPGDHYEQYFGPGTRLTVT.

The chain combines TRBV11-3 with TRBJ2-2, with D perhaps matching TRBD2 (5 bases). In germline, CDR1 is SGHNT, CDR2 YENEEA. V gave up 6 bases and J gave up 6 bases, with 17 bases separating them. The CDR3 is 15 amino acids. The CDR3 reads CASSHPSSTAGELFF. CDR3 bases: TGTGCCAGCAGTCATCCCTCTAGCACCGCCGGGGAGCTGTTTTTT.

V usage is TRBV13 and J usage is TRBJ2-1; D may be TRBD2 (6 bases). This CDR3 is built from 15 residues. V was clipped by 1 base and J by 7 bases, with 14 bases between them. Germline loops: CDR1 PRHDT, CDR2 FYEKMQ (reference sequence). The CDR3 sequence is CASSLVLEGGNEQFF. DNA for the CDR3: TGTGCCAGCAGCTTAGTGCTGGAAGGAGGGAATGAGCAGTTCTTC.

The V call is TRBV7-2, the J call TRBJ2-4; 9 bases align to TRBD1. V shed 4 bases, J shed 3 bases, and the junction held 16 bases outside the gene matches. The CDR3 covers 19 residues. Per the germline V gene, CDR1 is SGHTA and CDR2 is FQGNSA. The CDR3 nucleotides are TGTGCCAGCAGCTCAAGCCTGAGGGACAGGGCTTTGGGCAAAAACATTCAGTACTTC. Protein product: CASSSSLRDRALGKNIQYF.

The rearrangement joins TRBV2 to TRBJ2-1; the match to TRBD2 covers 7 bases. V shed 5 bases and J 2 bases; nucleotides not matched to a gene: 0. Looked up from germline, CDR1 is SNHLY and CDR2 is FYNNEI. This CDR3 is built from 13 residues. The CDR3 sequence: CASSRGAYNEQFF. As DNA, the CDR3 is TGTGCCAGCAGTCGGGGGGCCTACAATGAGCAGTTCTTC.

V gene TRBV10-3 combines with J gene TRBJ2-7, with a tentative D call TRBD2 (5 bases). The CDR3 length is 12 residues. Trimming took off 9 bases at V and 3 bases at J, with 12 bases between the two ends. Germline lookup yields CDR1 ENHRY and CDR2 SYGVKD. CDR3 region: CAIEGEYYEQYF. For the CDR3, the DNA is TGTGCCATAGAGGGAGAATACTACGAGCAGTACTTC.

The rearrangement uses TRBV7-2 and TRBJ1-5; tentatively, D is TRBD1 (6 bases). Trimming pared 6 bases from V and 3 bases from J, leaving 15 bases between. The CDR3 contains 15 residues. Per the germline V gene, CDR1 is SGHTA and CDR2 is FQGNSA. The chain's CDR3 is CASSPGGSSNQPQHF. The CDR3 DNA reads TGTGCCAGCAGTCCCGGGGGCAGCTCCAATCAGCCCCAGCATTTT.

CDR3 in DNA: TGTGCCAGCAGTAAACTAGCGGGATTTAATGGGGAGCTGTTTTTT. It specifies CASSKLAGFNGELFF. The chain combines TRBV7-6 with TRBJ2-2; TRBD2 agrees at 10 bases. J was trimmed by 8 bases and V by 6 bases; bases with no gene match: 9. This CDR3 region has 15 residues. The germline CDR1 and CDR2 sequences are SGHVS and FNYEAQ.

This chain links TRBV2 with TRBJ2-7, with a possible D match to TRBD2 (5 bases). The CDR3 is 12 residues long. Germline loops: CDR1 SNHLY, CDR2 FYNNEI. Trimming shortened V by 2 bases and J by 6 bases, and 8 bases separated the two germline ends. The CDR3 is CASSERGLEQYF. The CDR3 region has the DNA TGTGCCAGCAGTGAAAGAGGGCTCGAGCAGTACTTC.

The chain joins TRBV2 to TRBJ1-4; no clear D. The CDR3 is 14 amino acids. The germline CDR1 and CDR2 sequences are SNHLY and FYNNEI. V was cut by 6 bases and J by 0 bases, with 8 bases left in between. The CDR3 region has the DNA TGTGCCAGCAGCGAACTTACAACTAATGAAAAACTGTTTTTT. Amino acids: CASSELTTNEKLFF.

CDR3 nucleotides: TGTGCCAGCAGCCCCCGGTATAGCGGGTCGTACACAGATACGCAGTATTTT. Its translation: CASSPRYSGSYTDTQYF. This sequence joins TRBV11-2 and TRBJ2-3; 7 nucleotides agree with TRBD2. Germline values: CDR1 SGHAT, CDR2 FQNNGV. This CDR3 is built from 17 residues. Losses at the gene ends were 5 bases for V and 2 bases for J; bases not matched to a gene: 13. The full variable domain, with the rest looked up from reference TRBV11-2 and TRBJ2-3, is EAGVAQSPRYKIIEKRQSVAFWCNPISGHATLYWYQQILGQGPKLLIQFQNNGVVDDSQLPKDRFSAERLKGVDSTLKIQPAKLEDSAVYLCASSPRYSGSYTDTQYFGPGTRLTVL.

The rearrangement joins TRBV7-8 to TRBJ1-2; no clear D gene. The CDR3 consists of 13 residues. The germline gives CDR1 SGHVS, CDR2 FQNEAQ. The ends were cut back, 5 bases at V and 4 bases at J, with 11 bases in the middle. For the CDR3, the DNA is TGTGCCAGCAGCCCAGGAGGGTTCTATGGCTACACCTTC. Translating it yields CASSPGGFYGYTF.

The chain recombines TRBV10-3 with TRBJ2-2; maybe TRBD2 (7 bases). CDR3 length: 15 residues. The ends were cut back, 5 bases at V and 6 bases at J, with 16 bases in the middle. Germline-derived CDR1 and CDR2 are ENHRY and SYGVKD. CDR3 coding DNA: TGTGCCATCAGTCCAACGGGGGGCGGATCCGGGGAGCTGTTTTTT. Its protein product is CAISPTGGGSGELFF.

V is TRBV5-6 and J is TRBJ1-2, with D possibly being TRBD1 (5 bases). Germline-derived CDR1 and CDR2 are SGHDT and YYEEEE. V was cut by 1 base and J by 6 bases, with 16 bases left in between. There are 15 residues in the CDR3. CDR3 loop: CASSLNPGTEDGYTF. The CDR3 coding sequence is TGTGCCAGCAGCTTGAATCCCGGGACGGAGGATGGCTACACCTTC.

This clone was recorded only once. The rearrangement joins TRBV5-5 to TRBJ2-7; D call uncertain. Germline lookup yields CDR1 SGHKS and CDR2 YYEKEE (reference sequence). The CDR3 length is 11 residues. Deletions cut 0 bases from V and 4 bases from J, with 2 bases between. The CDR3 protein is CASSLVYEQYF. The CDR3 DNA sequence: TGTGCCAGCAGCTTGGTTTACGAGCAGTACTTC.

The chain couples TRBV5-1 to TRBJ2-7; 8 nucleotides align to TRBD1. In germline, CDR1 is SGHRS, CDR2 YFSETQ. The V segment lost 0 bases and the J segment 5 bases; nucleotides outside the gene matches: 7. The CDR3 runs to 15 residues. For the CDR3, the DNA is TGCGCCAGCAGCTTGGGGACAGGGAAATACAACGAGCAGTACTTC. It is translated as CASSLGTGKYNEQYF. Full variable domain (outside the CDR3, taken from reference TRBV5-1 and TRBJ2-7): KAGVTQTPRYLIKTRGQQVTLSCSPISGHRSVSWYQQTPGQGLQFLFEYFSETQRNKGNFPGRFSGRQFSNSRSEMNVSTLELGDSALYLCASSLGTGKYNEQYFGPGTRLTVT.

Turning to this clone: At one boundary the junction diverges from the germline segment, which might be a read error. The rearrangement uses TRBV3-1 (or the pseudogene TRBV3-2) and TRBJ1-6, with TRBD1 identical over 9 bases. The germline gives CDR1 LGHDT, CDR2 YNNKEL (reference sequence). This CDR3 is built from 17 residues. For the CDR3, the DNA is TGTGCCAGCAACCAACGAAAGTCCGGGACAGGGCTTTCACCCCTCCACTTT. Translating gives CASNQRKSGTGLSPLHF.